The clone carrying this TCR beta chain was recorded a few times. Two oligonucleotides, mixed equimolar, formed the beta constant-region primer covering TRBC1 and TRBC2. TCRdb used MiXCR to reprocess the UMI-ligation and nested PCR reads, holding one entry per CDR3 protein. Among about 5,700 distinct CDR3 sequences listed, more than 6.5% were seen once. The data were taken from a study of naive and memory T cell subsets. This TCR was sampled from a human donor in good health. Sequencing was done on a sample of effector memory CD8+ T cells from blood. Subset denoted: effector memory, CD45RA- CD27-.

CDR3 in amino acids: CASSAGGRTGELFF. The CDR3 nucleotides are TGTGCCAGTAGTGCAGGGGGCCGCACCGGGGAGCTGTTTTTT. This chain connects TRBV19 to TRBJ2-2; 8 bases match TRBD1. In germline, CDR1 is LNHDA, CDR2 SQIVND (reference sequence). Trimming removed 5 bases from V and 4 bases from J; junction bases left unmatched: 3. The CDR3 is 14 amino acids.